Presented here are 7 T cell receptor beta chains from one specimen sequenced in a study of technical replicates of blood from a handful of donors. Method: immunoSEQ multiplex PCR; TCRdb's copy keeps in-frame clones and lacks some. The table records about 16,000 clones, just under 90% of them present only once. Sequencing was performed on PBMCs. These receptors all stem from a human donor in good health.

The V call is TRBV18, the J call TRBJ1-1; TRBD1 matches 7 bases. Looked up from germline, CDR1 is KGHSH and CDR2 is LQKENI. V was pared by 6 bases and J by 7 bases, with 5 bases of the junction left unmatched. This CDR3 is built from 12 residues. In nucleotides, the CDR3 is TGTGCCAGCTCTCAGGGACAGAATGAAGCTTTCTTT. Encoded protein: CASSQGQNEAFF.

This sequence joins TRBV6-6 and TRBJ1-2; D unclear. The CDR3 is 14 amino acids. In germline, CDR1 is MNHNY, CDR2 SVGAGI (reference sequence). V was shortened by 6 bases and J by 4 bases, with 15 bases between the two germline ends. In DNA, the CDR3 is TGTGCCAGCAGCCCCCGGCAGGCGTTCTATGGCTACACCTTC. It translates to CASSPRQAFYGYTF.

This chain uses TRBV30 with TRBJ2-7, with D possibly matching TRBD2 (6 bases). The length of the CDR3 is 17 residues. The germline V gene has CDR1 GTSNPN and CDR2 SVGIG (reference sequence). Trimming left V 1 base short and J 3 bases short, with 22 bases between. The CDR3 reads CAWSGLSEGLGYYEQYF. For the CDR3, the DNA is TGTGCCTGGAGTGGATTATCGGAGGGCCTAGGTTACTACGAGCAGTACTTC. Supplemented by reference TRBV30 and TRBJ2-7, the full variable domain reads SQTIHQWPATLVQPVGSPLSLECTVEGTSNPNLYWYRQAAGRGLQLLFYSVGIGQISSEVPQNLSASRPQDRQFILSSKKLLLSDSGFYLCAWSGLSEGLGYYEQYFGPGTRLTVT.

V is TRBV10-1 and J is TRBJ1-1; a weak D match, TRBD1 (6 bases). The germline V gene encodes CDR1 WNHNN and CDR2 SYGVQD (reference sequence). V dropped 3 bases and J dropped 1 base, with 12 bases sitting between them. This CDR3 is built from 15 residues. The CDR3 loop reads CASSDPGAANTEAFF. The CDR3 nucleotides are TGCGCCAGCAGTGACCCAGGGGCGGCGAACACTGAAGCTTTCTTT.

The chain combines TRBV18 with TRBJ2-7; maybe TRBD1 (6 bases). V was clipped by 3 bases and J by 5 bases, with 8 bases between them. The CDR3 extends over 12 amino acids. Looked up from germline, CDR1 is KGHSH and CDR2 is LQKENI. Written as DNA, the CDR3 is TGTGCCAGCTCACCCTACAGGGACGAGCAGTACTTC. Amino acids: CASSPYRDEQYF.

This chain uses TRBV4-2 with TRBJ2-3; the match to TRBD2 covers 8 bases. The CDR3 is 16 amino acids. V lost 4 bases and J lost 3; bases outside the gene matches: 9. The germline V gene encodes CDR1 LGHNA and CDR2 YNFKEQ. The CDR3 region is CASSPQSVAGTDTQYF. In nucleotides, the CDR3 is TGTGCCAGCAGCCCCCAGTCGGTAGCGGGAACAGATACGCAGTATTTT.

This clone was counted between two and nine times. This chain uses TRBV7-9 with TRBJ2-7; 8 bases fit TRBD2. The V gene's germline CDR1 is SEHNR and CDR2 FQNEAQ (reference sequence). Unmatched junction bases numbered 10, after V lost 7 bases and J lost 5 bases. This CDR3 has 14 amino acids. CDR3: CASTPAGVFDEQYF. The CDR3 DNA reads TGTGCCAGCACCCCAGCGGGGGTTTTCGACGAGCAGTACTTC.